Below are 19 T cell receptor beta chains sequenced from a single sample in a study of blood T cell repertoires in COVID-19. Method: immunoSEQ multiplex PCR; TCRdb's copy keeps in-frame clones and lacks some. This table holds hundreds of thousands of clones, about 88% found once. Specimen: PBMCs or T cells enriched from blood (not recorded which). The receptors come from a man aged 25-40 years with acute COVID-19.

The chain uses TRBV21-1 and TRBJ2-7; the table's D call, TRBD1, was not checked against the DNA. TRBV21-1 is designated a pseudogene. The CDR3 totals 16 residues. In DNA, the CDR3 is TGTGCCAGCAGCACTACCGACAGGGAAGCCGCCTACGAGCAGTACGTC. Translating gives CASSTTDREAAYEQYV.

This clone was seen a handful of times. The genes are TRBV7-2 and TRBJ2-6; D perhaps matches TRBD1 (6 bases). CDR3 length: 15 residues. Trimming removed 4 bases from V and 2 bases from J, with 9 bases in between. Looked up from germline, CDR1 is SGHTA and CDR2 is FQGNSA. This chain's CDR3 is CASSSTGPGANVLTF. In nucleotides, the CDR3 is TGTGCCAGCAGCTCCACAGGGCCTGGGGCCAACGTCCTGACTTTC. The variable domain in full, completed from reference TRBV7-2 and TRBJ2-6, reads GAGVSQSPSNKVTEKGKDVELRCDPISGHTALYWYRQSLGQGLEFLIYFQGNSAPDKSGLPSDRFSAERTGGSVSTLTIQRTQQEDSAVYLCASSSTGPGANVLTFGAGSRLTVL.

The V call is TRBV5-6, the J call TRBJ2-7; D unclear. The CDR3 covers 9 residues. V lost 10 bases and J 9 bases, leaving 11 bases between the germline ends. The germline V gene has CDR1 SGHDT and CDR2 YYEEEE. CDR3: CAPPGRQYV. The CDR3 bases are TGTGCCCCACCGGGTCGGCAGTACGTC.

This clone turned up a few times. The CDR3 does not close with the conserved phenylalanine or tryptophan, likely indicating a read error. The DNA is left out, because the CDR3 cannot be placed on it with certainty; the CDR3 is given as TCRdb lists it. CDR3 sequence reads: CASSPVHL. The chain combines TRBV11-2 with TRBJ1-2. CDR1 and CDR2 (germline): SGHAT, FQNNGV. Counting both end residues, the CDR3 totals 8 amino acids.

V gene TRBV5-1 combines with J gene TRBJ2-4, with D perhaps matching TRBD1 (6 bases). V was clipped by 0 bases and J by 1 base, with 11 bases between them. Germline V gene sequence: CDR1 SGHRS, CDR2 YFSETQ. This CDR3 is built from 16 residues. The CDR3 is CASSLEVGAAKNIQYF. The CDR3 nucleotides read TGCGCCAGCAGCTTGGAAGTGGGGGCCGCCAAAAACATTCAGTACTTC.

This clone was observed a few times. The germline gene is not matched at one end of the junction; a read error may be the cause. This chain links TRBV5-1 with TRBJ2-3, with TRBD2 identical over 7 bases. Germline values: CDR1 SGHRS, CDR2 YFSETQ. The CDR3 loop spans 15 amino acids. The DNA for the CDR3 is TGTGCCAGCAGCTTGCGAGCGGGACGGTCAGATACGCAGTATTTT. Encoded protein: CASSLRAGRSDTQYF.

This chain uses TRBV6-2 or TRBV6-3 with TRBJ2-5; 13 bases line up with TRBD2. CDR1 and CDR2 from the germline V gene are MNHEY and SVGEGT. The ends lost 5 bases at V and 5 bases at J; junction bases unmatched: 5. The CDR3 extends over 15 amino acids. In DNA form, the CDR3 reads TGTGCCAGCAGTAACGGACTAGCGGGAGCGGAGACCCAGTACTTC. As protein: CASSNGLAGAETQYF.

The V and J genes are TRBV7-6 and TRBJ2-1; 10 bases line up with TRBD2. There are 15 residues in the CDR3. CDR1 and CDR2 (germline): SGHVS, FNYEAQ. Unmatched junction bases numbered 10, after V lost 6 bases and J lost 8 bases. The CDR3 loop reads CASSPGTSEVYEQFF. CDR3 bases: TGTGCCAGCAGTCCAGGGACTAGCGAGGTTTATGAGCAGTTCTTC.

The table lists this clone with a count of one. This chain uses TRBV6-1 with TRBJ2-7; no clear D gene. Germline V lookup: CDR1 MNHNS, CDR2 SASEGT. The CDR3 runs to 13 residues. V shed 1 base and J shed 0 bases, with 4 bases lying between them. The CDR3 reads CASSEDSSYEQYV. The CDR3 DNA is TGTGCCAGCAGTGAAGACAGCTCCTACGAGCAGTACGTC.

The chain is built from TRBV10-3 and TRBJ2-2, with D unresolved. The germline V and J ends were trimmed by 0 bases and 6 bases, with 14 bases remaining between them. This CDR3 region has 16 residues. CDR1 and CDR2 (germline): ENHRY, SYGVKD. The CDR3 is CAISESLSELPGELFF. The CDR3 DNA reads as TGTGCCATCAGTGAGTCGTTATCTGAGTTGCCCGGGGAGCTGTTTTTT.

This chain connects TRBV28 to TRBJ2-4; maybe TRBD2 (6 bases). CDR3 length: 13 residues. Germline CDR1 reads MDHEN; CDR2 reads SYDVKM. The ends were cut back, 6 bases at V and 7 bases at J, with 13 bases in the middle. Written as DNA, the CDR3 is TGTGCCAGCAGAATGGGACTCGCGAACATTCAGTACTTC. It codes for CASRMGLANIQYF.

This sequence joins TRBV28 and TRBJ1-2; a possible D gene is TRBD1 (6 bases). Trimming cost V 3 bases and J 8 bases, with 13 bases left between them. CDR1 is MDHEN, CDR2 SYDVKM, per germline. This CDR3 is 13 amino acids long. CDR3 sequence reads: CASSFRGSSGYTF. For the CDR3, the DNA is TGTGCCAGCAGTTTCAGGGGCTCAAGCGGCTACACCTTC.

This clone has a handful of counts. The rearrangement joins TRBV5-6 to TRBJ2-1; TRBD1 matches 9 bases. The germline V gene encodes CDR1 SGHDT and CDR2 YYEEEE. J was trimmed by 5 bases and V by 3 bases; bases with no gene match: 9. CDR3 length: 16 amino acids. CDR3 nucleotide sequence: TGTGCCAGCAGCTCGGACAGGGGACTGAAACACAATGAGCAGTTCTTC. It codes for CASSSDRGLKHNEQFF.

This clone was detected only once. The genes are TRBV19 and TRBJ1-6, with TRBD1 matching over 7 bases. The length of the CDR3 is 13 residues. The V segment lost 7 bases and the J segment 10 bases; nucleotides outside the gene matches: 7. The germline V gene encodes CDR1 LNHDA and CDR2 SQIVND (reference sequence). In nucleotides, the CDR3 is TGTGCCAGTACCCGACAGGGAAACTCACCCCTCCACTTT. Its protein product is CASTRQGNSPLHF.

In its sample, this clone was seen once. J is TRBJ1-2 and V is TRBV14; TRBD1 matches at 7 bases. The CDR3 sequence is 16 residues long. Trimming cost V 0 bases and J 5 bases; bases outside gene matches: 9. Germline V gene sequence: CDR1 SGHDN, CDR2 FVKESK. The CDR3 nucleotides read TGTGCCAGCAGCCAAGATCGCGGACAGGCCTCATATGGCTACACCTTC. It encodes CASSQDRGQASYGYTF.

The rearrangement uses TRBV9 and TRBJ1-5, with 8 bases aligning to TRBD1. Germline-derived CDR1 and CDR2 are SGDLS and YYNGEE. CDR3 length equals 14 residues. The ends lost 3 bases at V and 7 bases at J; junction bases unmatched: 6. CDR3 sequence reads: CASSGGTGGQPQHF. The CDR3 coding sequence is TGTGCCAGCAGCGGAGGGACAGGAGGGCAGCCCCAGCATTTT. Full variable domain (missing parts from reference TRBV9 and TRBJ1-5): DSGVTQTPKHLITATGQRVTLRCSPRSGDLSVYWYQQSLDQGLQFLIQYYNGEERAKGNILERFSAQQFPDLHSELNLSSLELGDSALYFCASSGGTGGQPQHFGDGTRLSIL.

This CDR3 is CASSRRGQNYGYTF. CDR3 in DNA: TGTGCCAGCAGCCGCCGGGGACAGAACTATGGCTACACCTTC. The rearrangement links TRBV14 to TRBJ1-2; 7 bases are shared with TRBD1. V lost 4 bases and J lost 2; bases outside the gene matches: 4. Germline CDR1 reads SGHDN; CDR2 reads FVKESK. The CDR3 sequence is 14 residues long.

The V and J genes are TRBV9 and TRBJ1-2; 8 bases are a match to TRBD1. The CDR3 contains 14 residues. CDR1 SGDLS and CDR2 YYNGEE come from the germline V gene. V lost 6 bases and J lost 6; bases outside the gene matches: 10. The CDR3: CASNRGSGGNGYTF. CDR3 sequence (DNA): TGTGCCAGCAACCGGGGGTCAGGGGGCAATGGCTACACCTTC.

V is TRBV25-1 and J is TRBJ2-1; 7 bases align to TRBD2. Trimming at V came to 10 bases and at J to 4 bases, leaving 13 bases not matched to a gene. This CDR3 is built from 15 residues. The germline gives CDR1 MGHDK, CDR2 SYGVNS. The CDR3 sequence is CATSPSGGTYNEQFF. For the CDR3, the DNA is TGTGCCACTAGCCCTTCGGGGGGAACTTACAATGAGCAGTTCTTC.